The subject of this entry is one T cell receptor beta chain. Trimming removed 6 bases from V and 2 bases from J, with 14 bases in between. The V gene's germline CDR1 is MDHEN and CDR2 SYDVKM. This CDR3 comprises 15 residues. This specimen belongs to a study of blood T cell repertoires in COVID-19. Overall study: Researchers got acute and convalescent COVID-19 samples from the United States, Italy and Spain.

Some clones are missing from TCRdb's copy, which holds only in-frame ones; the method was immunoSEQ multiplex PCR. This sample yields some 80,000 clones, of which roughly nine tenths are seen a single time; about a sixth belongs to the top ten. Material for sequencing was peripheral blood. This clonotype was obtained from a woman of 80 years or more with active or convalescent COVID-19. V usage is TRBV28 and J usage is TRBJ1-5; D gene ambiguous. The CDR3 DNA is TGTGCCAGCAGCAAAGGAGGTGGGGGCAATCAGCCCCAGCATTTT. Protein sequence: CASSKGGGGNQPQHF.